This entry lists 18 T cell receptor beta chains sequenced from one sample in a study of T cells in Graves' hyperthyroidism and ophthalmopathy. Researchers amplified the TCR beta CDR3 regions from RNA transcripts. Using the HTBI primer set, a first-round RT-PCR was run on the TCR CDR3. Via MiXCR, TCRdb re-called the multiplex PCR reads, giving one row per CDR3 protein. This sample has about 600,000 distinct CDR3 sequences, with about 14% found just once. The sequencing sample was made of blood. All receptors derive from a woman aged 45-65 years with Graves' ophthalmopathy.

Ten or more counts support this clonotype. V is TRBV28 and J is TRBJ2-7; D ambiguous. The CDR3 is 14 amino acids. Germline V lookup: CDR1 MDHEN, CDR2 SYDVKM. The V end was cut by 5 bases, the J end by 3 bases, with 14 bases between. Here the CDR3 reads CASSLYLKNYEQYF. The CDR3 DNA reads as TGTGCCAGCAGTCTCTACCTCAAGAACTACGAGCAGTACTTC.

This clonotype was counted a few times. The rearrangement uses TRBV30 and TRBJ2-6, with TRBD2 as a possible D gene (5 bases). Germline values: CDR1 GTSNPN, CDR2 SVGIG (reference sequence). Between the trimmed V and J ends, which lost 4 bases and 2 bases, there was a span of 9 bases. The CDR3 has 14 amino acids. This CDR3 reads CAWTAVAGANVLTF. CDR3 nucleotides: TGTGCCTGGACAGCGGTGGCTGGGGCCAACGTCCTGACTTTC.

This clonotype was counted ten times or more. The rearrangement links TRBV7-9 to TRBJ1-5; D remains unclear. V lost 1 base to trimming and J lost 8 bases, with 15 bases between them. The CDR3 runs 15 residues. The germline V gene encodes CDR1 SEHNR and CDR2 FQNEAQ (reference sequence). In DNA form, the CDR3 reads TGTGCCAGCAGCTTAGGAAGGACCACGAACGAGCCCCAGCATTTT. Translation gives CASSLGRTTNEPQHF.

J is TRBJ2-3 and V is TRBV4-2, with 10 bases matching TRBD2. Germline CDR1 LGHNA, CDR2 YNFKEQ. This CDR3 contains 16 residues. V lost 4 bases, J lost 4 bases, and 8 bases stayed unmatched. The CDR3 DNA reads as TGTGCCAGCAGCCGCACTAGCGGGAATCCCGCAGATACGCAGTATTTT. It is translated as CASSRTSGNPADTQYF.

In this sample, this clonotype turned up many times. The chain recombines TRBV7-8 with TRBJ2-5; D gene unclear. Trimming cost V 1 base and J 9 bases, with 12 bases left between them. The germline V gene has CDR1 SGHVS and CDR2 FQNEAQ. The CDR3 totals 13 residues. CDR3 loop: CASSLGVGRAQYF. In DNA form, the CDR3 reads TGTGCCAGCAGCTTAGGAGTCGGTCGAGCCCAGTACTTC.

This clonotype appeared a few times. The chain is built from TRBV14 and TRBJ2-7, with D maybe TRBD1 (6 bases). This CDR3 has 15 residues. V lost 0 bases, J lost 5 bases, and 14 bases lay in between. Germline V lookup: CDR1 SGHDN, CDR2 FVKESK. Here the CDR3 DNA reads TGTGCCAGCAGCCAAGATCGTTACAGGGTGAACGAGCAGTACTTC. Translation: CASSQDRYRVNEQYF. The full variable domain, rest sourced from reference TRBV14 and TRBJ2-7, is EAGVTQFPSHSVIEKGQTVTLRCDPISGHDNLYWYRRVMGKEIKFLLHFVKESKQDESGMPNNRFLAERTGGTYSTLKVQPAELEDSGVYFCASSQDRYRVNEQYFGPGTRLTVT.

This rearrangement joins TRBV7-9 to TRBJ2-3, with D possibly being TRBD1 (5 bases). Germline values: CDR1 SEHNR, CDR2 FQNEAQ (reference sequence). The ends were cut back, 1 base at V and 1 base at J, with 12 bases in the middle. This CDR3 is built from 16 residues. CDR3 coding DNA: TGTGCCAGCAGCTTAGGGACAATCTCTGGCACAGATACGCAGTATTTT. Its protein product is CASSLGTISGTDTQYF.

Turning to this clonotype: Being one base from a much bigger clone, this may be a read error. This chain uses TRBV7-9 with TRBJ2-1, with 7 bases aligning to TRBD1. The CDR3 has 13 residues. Germline CDR1 SEHNR, CDR2 FQNEAQ (reference sequence). The J segment lost 8 bases and the V segment lost 7 bases, leaving 8 bases of the junction unmatched. CDR3 coding DNA: TGTGCCAGCAACCCGGGACAGTCGGATGAGCAGTTCTTC. Protein: CASNPGQSDEQFF.

This clonotype occurred many times. V gene TRBV18 combines with J gene TRBJ1-4; maybe TRBD1 (5 bases). V was cut by 3 bases and J by 7 bases, with 15 bases left in between. Looked up from germline, CDR1 is KGHSH and CDR2 is LQKENI. CDR3 length: 15 amino acids. Here the CDR3 reads CASSPRPGRPEKLFF. In nucleotides, the CDR3 is TGTGCCAGCTCACCCCGACCGGGACGGCCTGAAAAACTGTTTTTT. The complete variable domain, with remaining parts taken from reference TRBV18 and TRBJ1-4, reads NAGVMQNPRHLVRRRGQEARLRCSPMKGHSHVYWYRQLPEEGLKFMVYLQKENIIDESGMPKERFSAEFPKEGPSILRIQQVVRGDSAAYFCASSPRPGRPEKLFFGSGTQLSVL.

The V gene is TRBV15, the J gene TRBJ2-7, with D possibly being TRBD1 (6 bases). Germline CDR1 and CDR2: LNHNV and YYDKDF (reference sequence). The CDR3 loop spans 18 amino acids. Trimming took off 5 bases at V and 3 bases at J, with 26 bases between the two ends. CDR3 sequence: CATSGQNFRGSRNYEQYF. The CDR3 DNA reads as TGTGCCACCAGCGGACAAAACTTCAGGGGTTCCCGAAACTACGAGCAGTACTTC.

This clonotype was found many times. The chain links TRBV7-2 to TRBJ1-1; D is uncertain. The CDR3 runs to 14 residues. Trimming left V 0 bases short and J 3 bases short, with 8 bases between. The germline V gene encodes CDR1 SGHTA and CDR2 FQGNSA. CDR3 nucleotide sequence: TGTGCCAGCAGCTTAGCTATAAGAGACACTGAAGCTTTCTTT. Protein product: CASSLAIRDTEAFF.

This clonotype has ten or more counts. This chain joins TRBV4-1 and TRBJ1-3; weak D call: TRBD1 (5 bases). Trimming took 3 bases from V and 6 from J, leaving 15 bases between them. Germline V lookup: CDR1 MGHRA, CDR2 YSYEKL. The length of the CDR3 is 15 residues. CDR3 sequence: CASSQGRALVNTIYF. The CDR3 nucleotides read TGCGCCAGCAGCCAGGGCAGGGCCCTTGTAAACACCATATATTTT.

Ten or more counts support this clonotype. This rearrangement joins TRBV6-1 to TRBJ2-7, with D hard to call. Germline V gene data show CDR1 as MNHNS and CDR2 as SASEGT. The V gene lost 6 bases and the J gene lost 0 bases, with 9 bases spanning the gap. The CDR3 extends over 13 amino acids. For the CDR3, the DNA is TGTGCCAGCAGACGGGCCCCCTCCTACGAGCAGTACTTC. Protein product: CASRRAPSYEQYF.

Many counts were recorded for this clonotype. The chain carries TRBV9 and TRBJ1-2, with 12 bases matching TRBD1. CDR1 and CDR2 from the germline V gene are SGDLS and YYNGEE. The CDR3 is 16 amino acids. V gave up 4 bases and J gave up 8 bases; unmatched junction bases: 12. The CDR3 region is CASSPHTTGTGGGYTF. The CDR3 nucleotides are TGTGCCAGCAGCCCACATACAACCGGGACAGGGGGCGGCTACACCTTC.

This clonotype came up a few times. The chain couples TRBV19 to TRBJ2-5; the D call may be TRBD1 or TRBD2 (5 bases each). Trimming pared 4 bases from V and 5 bases from J, leaving 14 bases between. CDR1 LNHDA and CDR2 SQIVND come from the germline V gene (reference sequence). This CDR3 is built from 14 residues. CDR3 amino acids: CASSTSGASETQYF. CDR3 sequence (DNA): TGTGCCAGTAGTACCTCCGGGGCCTCTGAGACCCAGTACTTC.

The table lists this clonotype with a few counts. A read error may explain this, as a much larger clone is one base away. V usage is TRBV6-1 and J usage is TRBJ1-2; the D gene is possibly TRBD1 (5 bases). Between the trimmed V and J ends, which lost 2 bases and 3 bases, there was a span of 13 bases. CDR1 and CDR2 from the germline V gene are MNHNS and SASEGT. There are 15 residues in the CDR3. The CDR3 DNA reads as TGTGCCAGCAGTGAATCACAGGAACAGCACTATGGCTACACCTTC. Its translation: CASSESQEQHYGYTF.

The V call is TRBV12-3 or TRBV12-4, the J call TRBJ2-1; 8 bases map to TRBD1. The CDR3 length is 18 residues. Unmatched junction bases numbered 18, after V lost 5 bases and J lost 6 bases. This CDR3 is CASSPAAGGGLQGNEQFF. The CDR3, as DNA: TGTGCCAGCAGTCCAGCAGCAGGGGGCGGTTTACAAGGCAATGAGCAGTTCTTC.

This clonotype showed up many times. V and J are TRBV12-3 or TRBV12-4 and TRBJ1-1; TRBD1 aligns across 7 bases. With V trimmed by 7 bases and J by 1 base, 9 bases remained unmatched. The CDR3 is 15 amino acids. The CDR3 coding sequence is TGTGCCAGCATTCTACAGGGGTGGGGGAACACTGAAGCTTTCTTT. Protein product: CASILQGWGNTEAFF.